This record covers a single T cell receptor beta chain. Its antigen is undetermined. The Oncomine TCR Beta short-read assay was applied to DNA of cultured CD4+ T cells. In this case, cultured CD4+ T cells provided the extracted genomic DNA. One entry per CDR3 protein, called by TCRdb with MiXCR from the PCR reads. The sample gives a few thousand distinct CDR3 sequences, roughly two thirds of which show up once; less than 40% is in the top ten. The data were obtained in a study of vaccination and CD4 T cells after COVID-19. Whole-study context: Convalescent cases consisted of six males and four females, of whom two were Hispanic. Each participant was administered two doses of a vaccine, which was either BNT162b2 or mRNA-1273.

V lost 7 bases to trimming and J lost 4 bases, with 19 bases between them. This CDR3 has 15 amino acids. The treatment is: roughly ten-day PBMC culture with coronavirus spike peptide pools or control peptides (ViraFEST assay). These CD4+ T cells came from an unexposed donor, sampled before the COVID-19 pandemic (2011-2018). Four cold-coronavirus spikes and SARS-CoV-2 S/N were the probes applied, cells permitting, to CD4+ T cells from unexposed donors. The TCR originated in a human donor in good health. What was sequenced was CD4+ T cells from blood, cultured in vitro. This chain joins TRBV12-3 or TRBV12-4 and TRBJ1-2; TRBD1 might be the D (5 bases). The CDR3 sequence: CASTAGSGSAYGYTF. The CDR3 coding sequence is TGTGCCAGCACCGCCGGGTCAGGGTCTGCCTATGGCTACACCTTC.